This T cell receptor (beta chain) was sequenced in a study of shared clonotypes between healthy human individuals. There are 16 residues in the CDR3. Germline V CDR1 and CDR2: ENHRY, SYGVKD. J was trimmed by 2 bases and V by 7 bases; bases with no gene match: 8. Over several immunoSEQ plates, each subset's genomic DNA was distributed in even portions. As handled by the study authors: Junction-only immunoSEQ data arrived without quality scores, meaning filtering differed. Here immunoSEQ multiplex PCR was the method, and the copy in TCRdb shows in-frame clones only, minus some. D and trimming were read from the DNA, whereas the V and J calls and clone size are those reported in that table. This sample has 450,000 to 500,000 clones, with roughly 80% found just once.

Sequenced input: PBMCs. The TCR comes from a woman between 40 and 50 years old in good health. Some clones in this sample may be carry-over from other donors' samples. The chain combines TRBV10-3 with TRBJ2-2, with TRBD1 matching over 9 bases. CDR3 sequence reads: CAIKPPGQGNTGELFF. CDR3 nucleotides: TGTGCCATCAAGCCCCCGGGACAGGGTAACACCGGGGAGCTGTTTTTT.